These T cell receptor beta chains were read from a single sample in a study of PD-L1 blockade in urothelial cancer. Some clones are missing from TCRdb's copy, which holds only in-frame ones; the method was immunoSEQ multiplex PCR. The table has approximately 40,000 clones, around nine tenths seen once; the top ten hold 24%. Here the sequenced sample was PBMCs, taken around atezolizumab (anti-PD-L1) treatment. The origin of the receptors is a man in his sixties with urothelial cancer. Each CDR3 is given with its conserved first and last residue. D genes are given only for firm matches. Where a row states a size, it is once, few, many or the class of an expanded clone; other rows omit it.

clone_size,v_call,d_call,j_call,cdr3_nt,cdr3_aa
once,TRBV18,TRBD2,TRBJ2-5,TGTGCCAGCTCACCACTTCAAGCGGGAGACTTCCAAGAGACCCAGTACTTC,CASSPLQAGDFQETQYF
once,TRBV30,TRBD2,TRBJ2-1,TGTGCCTGGAGTGTACCGGTCATGGTAGCGGGGGCTCATAGCTCCTACAATGAGCAGTTCTTC,CAWSVPVMVAGAHSSYNEQFF
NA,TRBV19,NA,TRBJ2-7,TGTGCCAGTAGTATTAATGTGGGGGGTTACGAGCAGTACTTC,CASSINVGGYEQYF
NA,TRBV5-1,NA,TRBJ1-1,TGCGCCAGCAGCTTGCTCGAGGGTACCACTGAAGCTTTCTTT,CASSLLEGTTEAFF
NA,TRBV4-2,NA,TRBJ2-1,TGTGCCAGCAGCCAAGAGGTTCCTAGCTACAATGAGCAGTTCTTC,CASSQEVPSYNEQFF
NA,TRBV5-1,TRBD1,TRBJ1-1,TGCGCCAGCAGCCCCAGGGACAGCCGGAACACTGAAGCTTTCTTT,CASSPRDSRNTEAFF
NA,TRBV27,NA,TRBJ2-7,TGTGCCAGCAGCTATGCTTCCGGGACTGGTTCCTACGAGCAGTACTTC,CASSYASGTGSYEQYF
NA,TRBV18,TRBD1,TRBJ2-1,TGTGCCAGCTCACCACCGGAGGGGACAGGGTTATACAATGAGCAGTTCTTC,CASSPPEGTGLYNEQFF
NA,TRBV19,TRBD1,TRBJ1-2,TGTGCCAGCATGCGGTCGACAGGGGGCGAGAATAGGAATGGCTACACCTTC,CASMRSTGGENRNGYTF
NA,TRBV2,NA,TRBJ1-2,TGTGCCAGCAGGCGAGGGCAGAACTATGGCTACACCTTC,CASRRGQNYGYTF
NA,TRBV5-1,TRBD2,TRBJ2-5,TGCGCCAGCAGCCCACAGCCGGGAGGCCAAGAGACCCAGTACTTC,CASSPQPGGQETQYF
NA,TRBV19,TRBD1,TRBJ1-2,TGTGCCAGTACCCCGACAGGGATCATTTATGGCTACACCTTC,CASTPTGIIYGYTF
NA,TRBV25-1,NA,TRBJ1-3,TGTGCCAGCAGTGAATTACGGGGTGGTCGTATCGCTGGAAACACCATATATTTT,CASSELRGGRIAGNTIYF
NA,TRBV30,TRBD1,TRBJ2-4,TGTGCCTGGAGTGGACAGGGGATAGCCAAAAACATTCAGTACTTC,CAWSGQGIAKNIQYF
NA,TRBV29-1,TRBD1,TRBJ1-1,TGCAGCGTGGTCGACAGGGCGACTGAAGCTTTCTTT,CSVVDRATEAFF
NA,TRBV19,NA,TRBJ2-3,TGTGCCAGTAGTAGGATGATGGGGCCAGGGGATACGCAGTATTTT,CASSRMMGPGDTQYF
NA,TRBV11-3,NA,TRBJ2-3,TGTGCCAGCAGCCCCCGGGGTGCGGGTGGCACAGATACGCAGTATTTT,CASSPRGAGGTDTQYF
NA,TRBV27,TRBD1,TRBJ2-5,TGTGCCAGCAGTTTATATCCGCCTAGGACAGGCCAAGAGACCCAGTACTTC,CASSLYPPRTGQETQYF
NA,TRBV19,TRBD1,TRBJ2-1,TGTGCCAGTAGTATAGATCTTTCACAGGGGGCTACGGGGCAGTTCTTC,CASSIDLSQGATGQFF
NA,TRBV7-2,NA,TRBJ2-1,TGTGCCAGCAGCTTATCCGGGGGAAGCTCCTACAATGAGCAGTTCTTC,CASSLSGGSSYNEQFF
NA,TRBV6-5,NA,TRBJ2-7,TGTGCCAGCAGAAAACCCAGGGCCACGGGCTACGAGCAGTACTTC,CASRKPRATGYEQYF
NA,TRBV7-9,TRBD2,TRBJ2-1,TGTGCCAGCAGCTCCACTAGCGGGAGTAACAAGGAGCAGTTCTTC,CASSSTSGSNKEQFF
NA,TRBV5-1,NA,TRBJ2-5,TGCGCCAGCAGCCCCTCAGGGAAAAAAGAGACCCAGTACTTC,CASSPSGKKETQYF
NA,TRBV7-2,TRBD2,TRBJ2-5,TGTGCCAGCAGCTTGGGAGGGGCGTTTCAAGAGACCCAGTACTTC,CASSLGGAFQETQYF
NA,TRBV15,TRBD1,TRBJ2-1,TGTGCCACCAAACAGGACAGGGCCTACAATGAGCAGTTCTTC,CATKQDRAYNEQFF
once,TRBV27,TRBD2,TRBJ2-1,TGTGCCAGCAGTTTAGTTTTTTTAGTTGAAGCCGGGACTAGAAAATACAATGAGCAGTTCTTC,CASSLVFLVEAGTRKYNEQFF
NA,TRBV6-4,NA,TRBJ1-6,TGTGCCAGCTCTTCGACAGATTCTAATTCACCCCTCCACTTT,CASSSTDSNSPLHF
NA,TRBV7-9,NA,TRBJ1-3,TGTGCCAGCAATCGGGGGGCGGCTGGAAACACCATATATTTT,CASNRGAAGNTIYF
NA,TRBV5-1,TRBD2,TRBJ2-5,TGCGCCAGCAGCGATATAGCGGGGAGGGAGACCCAGTACTTC,CASSDIAGRETQYF
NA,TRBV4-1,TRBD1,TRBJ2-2,TGCGCCAGCAGCCAAGACGGGACAGGCCGGTCCGGGGAGCTGTTTTTT,CASSQDGTGRSGELFF
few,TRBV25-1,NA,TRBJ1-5,TGTGCCAGCAGTGGCGGACATCTTAGCAATCAGCCCCAGCATTTT,CASSGGHLSNQPQHF
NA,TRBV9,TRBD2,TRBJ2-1,TGTGCCAGCAGCGAAGGGACTAGCGGGACATTCTATGAGCAGTTCTTC,CASSEGTSGTFYEQFF
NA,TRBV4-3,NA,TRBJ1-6,TGCGCCAGCAGCCAGAACATGAATTCACCCCTCCACTTT,CASSQNMNSPLHF
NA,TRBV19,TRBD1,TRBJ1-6,TGTGCCAGTAGTAAAATAACAGGGGACAACTCCTATAATTCACCCCTCCACTTT,CASSKITGDNSYNSPLHF
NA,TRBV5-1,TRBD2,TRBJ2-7,TGCGCCAGCAGCTTGCTCGGACTAGCGGGGGGCGACGAGCAGTACTTC,CASSLLGLAGGDEQYF
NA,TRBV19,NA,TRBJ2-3,TGTGCCAGTAGTATAAGGGTCGGCGGGACGGGCGGAGCAGATACGCAGTATTTT,CASSIRVGGTGGADTQYF
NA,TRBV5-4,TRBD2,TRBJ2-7,TGTGCCAGCAGCTTGGAGGGGACTAGCGGCCGCTACGAGCAGTACTTC,CASSLEGTSGRYEQYF
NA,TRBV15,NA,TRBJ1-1,TGTGCCACCAGCAGAGCCGACTGGAAGGCAGCCGCTAACACTGAAGCTTTCTTT,CATSRADWKAAANTEAFF
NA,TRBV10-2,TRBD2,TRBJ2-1,TGCGCCAGCACCCCCGGGACTAGCGGGAGTGGGGATGAGCAGTTCTTC,CASTPGTSGSGDEQFF
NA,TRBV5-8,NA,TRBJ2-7,TGTGCCAGCAGCTTTGGGCAGGGTATCTCCTACGAGCAGTACTTC,CASSFGQGISYEQYF